These 27 T cell receptor beta chains were sequenced from one sample in a study of cytomegalovirus exposure and HLA in healthy donors (dated by TCRdb to about 2017). The library was built by means of the immunoSEQ multiplex PCR assay. A mixture of 60 forward primers for TCR Vbeta segments and 13 reverse primers for TCR Jbeta segments was used in the multiplex PCR. In its TCRdb copy, this immuneACCESS table keeps in-frame sequences only and misses some clones. Where compared with another copy, unresolved V genes explain less than half of these, and the others have no known cause. Per the sample table, the count is some 75,000 clones. The top ten hold around 7.5% of the sample. The specimen was PBMCs. Receptors originate from a female donor in good health and CMV-seropositive.

The gene calls are TRBV5-1 and TRBJ2-3; 9 bases agree with TRBD2. This CDR3 has 15 residues. In germline, CDR1 is SGHRS, CDR2 YFSETQ. Trimming at V came to 4 bases and at J to 4 bases, leaving 7 bases not matched to a gene. The CDR3 DNA follows: TGCGCCAGCAGCCCGGGACTAGCAAAATCAGATACGCAGTATTTT. It yields the protein CASSPGLAKSDTQYF.

The V call is TRBV4-1, the J call TRBJ2-3; D may be TRBD2 (6 bases). The V end was cut by 4 bases, the J end by 2 bases, with 10 bases between. Germline V gives CDR1 MGHRA, CDR2 YSYEKL. This CDR3 region has 14 residues. The DNA for the CDR3 is TGCGCCAGCAGCCCGGGACTTACCACAGATACGCAGTATTTT. It encodes CASSPGLTTDTQYF.

The chain is built from TRBV30 and TRBJ1-6; TRBD1 might be the D (6 bases). V was clipped by 1 base and J by 6 bases, with 13 bases between them. From germline, CDR1 is GTSNPN and CDR2 SVGIG (reference sequence). This CDR3 spans 15 amino acids. This CDR3 reads CAWSGTGLSNSPLHF. In nucleotides, the CDR3 is TGTGCCTGGAGTGGCACAGGGCTGTCTAATTCACCCCTCCACTTT.

This chain connects TRBV11-2 to TRBJ2-6; D possibly corresponds to TRBD2 (5 bases). Germline V CDR1 and CDR2: SGHAT, FQNNGV. The CDR3 is 15 amino acids. V was clipped by 3 bases and J by 0 bases, with 6 bases between them. The CDR3 protein is CASSLEVSGANVLTF. The CDR3 coding sequence is TGTGCCAGCAGCTTGGAGGTCTCTGGGGCCAACGTCCTGACTTTC.

V and J are TRBV4-1 and TRBJ1-2; D may be TRBD1 (6 bases). Trimming shortened V by 6 bases and J by 2 bases, and 10 bases separated the two germline ends. The CDR3 runs to 13 residues. Germline-derived CDR1 and CDR2 are MGHRA and YSYEKL. The CDR3: CASSFGQNYGYTF. As DNA, the CDR3 is TGCGCCAGCAGTTTTGGACAGAACTATGGCTACACCTTC.

V is TRBV19 and J is TRBJ1-2; D possibly corresponds to TRBD1 (5 bases). The V end lost 4 bases, the J end lost 7 bases, and 16 bases lay between the germline ends. The CDR3 length is 14 residues. Germline V CDR1 and CDR2: LNHDA, SQIVND (reference sequence). This chain's CDR3 is CASSTPGQGGGYTF. CDR3 DNA sequence: TGTGCCAGTAGTACCCCGGGGCAGGGAGGTGGCTACACCTTC.

V and J are TRBV7-3 and TRBJ2-1, with D tentatively TRBD2 (5 bases). Germline V gene sequence: CDR1 SGHTA, CDR2 FQGTGA. Trimming took off 5 bases at V and 0 bases at J, with 11 bases between the two ends. The CDR3 has 15 residues. The CDR3 here is CASSGSATSYNEQFF. The CDR3 DNA sequence: TGTGCCAGCAGCGGGAGCGCGACCTCCTACAATGAGCAGTTCTTC.

The rearrangement uses TRBV28 and TRBJ1-5; 9 bases line up with TRBD1. J lost 2 bases, V lost 4 bases, and 9 bases had no gene match. This CDR3 comprises 17 residues. The germline gives CDR1 MDHEN, CDR2 SYDVKM. This CDR3 reads CASSSRGWDRGNQPQHF. CDR3 nucleotides: TGTGCCAGCAGTTCGAGGGGTTGGGACAGGGGCAATCAGCCCCAGCATTTT. The whole variable domain, filled in from reference TRBV28 and TRBJ1-5, reads DVKVTQSSRYLVKRTGEKVFLECVQDMDHENMFWYRQDPGLGLRLIYFSYDVKMKEKGDIPEGYSVSREKKERFSLILESASTNQTSMYLCASSSRGWDRGNQPQHFGDGTRLSIL.

CDR3 nucleotides: TGCAGCGCCGGGCGAGGGCGCACAGATACGCAGTATTTT. This encodes CSAGRGRTDTQYF. The chain links TRBV29-1 to TRBJ2-3; the D gene is possibly TRBD2 (5 bases). This CDR3 is 13 amino acids long. V lost 7 bases, J lost 1 base, and 12 bases lay in between. From germline, CDR1 is SQVTM and CDR2 ANQGSEA.

This chain connects TRBV7-9 to TRBJ2-2, with 7 bases that match TRBD1. V lost 7 bases, J lost 1 base, and 12 bases stayed unmatched. The CDR3 covers 17 residues. Germline lookup yields CDR1 SEHNR and CDR2 FQNEAQ (reference sequence). The CDR3 DNA follows: TGTGCCAGCACCTCTCTCAGGGGGATCGGGAACACCGGGGAGCTGTTTTTT. It encodes CASTSLRGIGNTGELFF. Using reference TRBV7-9 and TRBJ2-2 for the parts outside the CDR3, the full variable domain is DTGVSQNPRHKITKRGQNVTFRCDPISEHNRLYWYRQTLGQGPEFLTYFQNEAQLEKSRLLSDRFSAERPKGSFSTLEIQRTEQGDSAMYLCASTSLRGIGNTGELFFGEGSRLTVL.

The V call is TRBV4-1, the J call TRBJ2-5; D might be TRBD2 (6 bases). CDR1 is MGHRA, CDR2 YSYEKL, per germline. This CDR3 comprises 15 residues. Trimming removed 0 bases at V and 5 bases at J, with 13 bases between. The CDR3 loop is CASSQDWPGGETQYF. The CDR3 coding sequence is TGCGCCAGCAGCCAAGATTGGCCAGGAGGGGAGACCCAGTACTTC.

The chain uses TRBV27 and TRBJ2-7, with TRBD1 identical over 10 bases. Germline assignment: CDR1 MNHEY and CDR2 SMNVEV (reference sequence). The junction had 7 bases not matched to a gene; V was cut back by 3 bases and J by 5 bases. This CDR3 is 15 amino acids long. The CDR3 sequence: CASSFAWTGGDEQYF. Written as DNA, the CDR3 is TGTGCCAGCAGTTTTGCCTGGACAGGGGGGGACGAGCAGTACTTC.

The chain employs TRBV19 and TRBJ2-1; D is ambiguous. Germline CDR1 and CDR2: LNHDA and SQIVND (reference sequence). This CDR3 is built from 13 residues. The V end lost 4 bases, the J end lost 0 bases, and 4 bases lay between the germline ends. The CDR3 spells CASSRASYNEQFF. The CDR3 DNA reads as TGTGCCAGTAGTAGGGCCTCCTACAATGAGCAGTTCTTC.

This sequence joins TRBV9 and TRBJ2-3; 9 bases fit TRBD1. The CDR3 is 16 residues long. Germline V gene sequence: CDR1 SGDLS, CDR2 YYNGEE. Germline trimming cut 0 bases from V and 8 bases from J; bases unmatched to any gene: 10. The CDR3 DNA reads TGTGCCAGCAGCGTAGATGACAGGGGGAGCACCGGTACGCAGTATTTT. It is translated as CASSVDDRGSTGTQYF.

DNA of the CDR3: TGTGCCAGCAGCGTCGACATGACAGTCGGGAACACTGAAGCTTTCTTT. It codes for CASSVDMTVGNTEAFF. The J gene is TRBJ1-1, the V gene TRBV7-2; D possibly corresponds to TRBD1 (5 bases). Germline V gene lookup returns CDR1 SGHTA and CDR2 FQGNSA. V dropped 5 bases and J dropped 1 base, with 17 bases sitting between them. This CDR3 is 16 amino acids long.

The V call is TRBV7-9, the J call TRBJ1-5; 10 bases match TRBD1. V lost 5 bases to trimming and J lost 4 bases; unmatched junction nucleotides: 11. The CDR3 has 17 amino acids. Germline V gene data show CDR1 as SEHNR and CDR2 as FQNEAQ (reference sequence). In nucleotides, the CDR3 is TGTGCCAGCAGCCTCACTATAGGGACAGGGGAAAATCAGCCCCAGCATTTT. Translating it yields CASSLTIGTGENQPQHF.

This chain connects TRBV30 to TRBJ1-1; D ambiguous. Germline assignment: CDR1 GTSNPN and CDR2 SVGIG (reference sequence). The CDR3 loop spans 14 amino acids. V was shortened by 0 bases and J by 3 bases, with 11 bases between the two germline ends. The CDR3, as DNA: TGTGCCTGGAGTGTGAGACCCACAGACACTGAAGCTTTCTTT. This gives the protein CAWSVRPTDTEAFF.

The V call is TRBV7-9, the J call TRBJ2-2, with D maybe TRBD1 (6 bases). This CDR3 has 16 residues. The V end was cut by 5 bases, the J end by 2 bases, with 15 bases between. The germline V gene encodes CDR1 SEHNR and CDR2 FQNEAQ (reference sequence). The CDR3 region has the DNA TGTGCCAGCAGCCCCACCGGGACACCCAACACCGGGGAGCTGTTTTTT. Translation: CASSPTGTPNTGELFF.

The chain couples TRBV18 to TRBJ2-1, with D perhaps matching TRBD1 (5 bases). Trimming left V 0 bases short and J 7 bases short, with 16 bases between. CDR3 length: 16 amino acids. CDR1 KGHSH and CDR2 LQKENI come from the germline V gene. The CDR3 DNA reads as TGTGCCAGCTCACCACCGCCAGGGAAGGTCTTGAATGAGCAGTTCTTC. Protein: CASSPPPGKVLNEQFF.

This rearrangement joins TRBV4-3 to TRBJ2-1; 11 nucleotides match TRBD2. The CDR3 is 14 residues long. The trim removed 4 bases at V and 9 bases at J, leaving 5 bases unmatched. CDR1 is LGHNA, CDR2 YSLEER, per germline. CDR3 nucleotide sequence: TGCGCCAGCAGCCTTAGCGGGGGGGATGGTGAGCAGTTCTTC. Translation: CASSLSGGDGEQFF.

J is TRBJ2-5 and V is TRBV14; D unresolved. The J call may be in error: the DNA end matches TRBJ2-7 better. The CDR3 sequence is 15 residues long. Germline CDR1 reads SGHDN; CDR2 reads FVKESK. CDR3 loop: CASSQGSPPPYEQYF. The DNA of the CDR3 is TGTGCCAGCAGCCAAGGATCCCCACCCCCCTACGAGCAGTACTTC.

V gene TRBV4-3 combines with J gene TRBJ1-5; D remains unclear. The V end lost 4 bases, the J end lost 4 bases, and 14 bases lay between the germline ends. The V gene's germline CDR1 is LGHNA and CDR2 YSLEER. The CDR3 is 15 residues long. DNA for the CDR3: TGCGCCAGCAGCCCGGATATGGGAGGGAATCAGCCCCAGCATTTT. It translates to CASSPDMGGNQPQHF.

The chain combines TRBV5-1 with TRBJ1-2, with D uncertain. The germline V gene encodes CDR1 SGHRS and CDR2 YFSETQ. Trimming left V 0 bases short and J 0 bases short, with 6 bases between. The CDR3 sequence is 14 residues long. CDR3 sequence reads: CASSLDSSNYGYTF. The CDR3 DNA reads as TGCGCCAGCAGCTTGGACAGCTCTAACTATGGCTACACCTTC.

This chain connects TRBV10-3 to TRBJ2-7; TRBD2 agrees at 13 bases. The ends lost 8 bases at V and 5 bases at J; junction bases unmatched: 3. There are 13 residues in the CDR3. Germline V gene sequence: CDR1 ENHRY, CDR2 SYGVKD. The CDR3 spells CAIATSGRNEQYF. The CDR3 nucleotides are TGTGCCATCGCGACTAGCGGGAGGAACGAGCAGTACTTC.

The CDR3 protein is CASTPSVAGVVYGYTF. CDR3 nucleotide sequence: TGTGCCAGCACTCCCTCGGTAGCAGGGGTAGTATATGGCTACACCTTC. The chain joins TRBV4-2 to TRBJ1-2; D may be TRBD1 (6 bases). The CDR3 contains 16 residues. V was clipped by 7 bases and J by 5 bases, with 23 bases between them. The V gene's germline CDR1 is LGHNA and CDR2 YNFKEQ.

The chain is built from TRBV30 and TRBJ1-5; D is possibly TRBD1 (6 bases). Per the germline V gene, CDR1 is GTSNPN and CDR2 is SVGIG (reference sequence). V shed 2 bases and J shed 3 bases, with 14 bases lying between them. The CDR3 has 15 amino acids. Here the CDR3 DNA reads TGTGCCTGGAGTCCTTCGGGACATCCCAATCAGCCCCAGCATTTT. Encoded protein: CAWSPSGHPNQPQHF. Together with reference TRBV30 and TRBJ1-5, the CDR3 gives the full variable domain: SQTIHQWPATLVQPVGSPLSLECTVEGTSNPNLYWYRQAAGRGLQLLFYSVGIGQISSEVPQNLSASRPQDRQFILSSKKLLLSDSGFYLCAWSPSGHPNQPQHFGDGTRLSIL.

CDR3 in amino acids: CASSLGLAGGPKYNEQFF. CDR3 coding DNA: TGTGCCAGCAGCTTGGGACTAGCGGGGGGTCCAAAGTACAATGAGCAGTTCTTC. J is TRBJ2-1 and V is TRBV13, with TRBD2 matching over 15 bases. Unmatched junction bases numbered 7, after V lost 3 bases and J lost 4 bases. Germline CDR1 and CDR2: PRHDT and FYEKMQ (reference sequence). CDR3 length: 18 amino acids.